This T cell receptor beta chain was observed in a study of control samples from healthy donors and cancer patients. Trimming shortened V by 0 bases and J by 1 base, and 7 bases separated the two germline ends. CDR3 length: 14 residues. The germline V gene encodes CDR1 SGHRS and CDR2 YFSETQ. Generated by immunoSEQ multiplex PCR, the TCRdb table keeps only in-frame clones and is missing some. The repertoire holds about 120,000 clones, with approximately 90% as singletons. Specimen: PBMCs. This TCR derives from a woman aged 45-65 years with colorectal cancer. The chain recombines TRBV5-1 with TRBJ2-5; D unclear. The CDR3 reads CASSLGGPQETQYF. As DNA, the CDR3 is TGCGCCAGCAGCTTGGGTGGACCCCAAGAGACCCAGTACTTC.